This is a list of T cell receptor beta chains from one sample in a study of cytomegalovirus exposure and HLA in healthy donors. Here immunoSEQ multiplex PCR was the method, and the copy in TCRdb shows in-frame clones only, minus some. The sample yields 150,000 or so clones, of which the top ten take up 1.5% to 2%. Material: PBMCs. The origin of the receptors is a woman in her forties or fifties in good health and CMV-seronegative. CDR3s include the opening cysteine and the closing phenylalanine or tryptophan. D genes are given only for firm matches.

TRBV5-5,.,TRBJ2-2,TGTGCCAGCAGCTGGTCGGCAGGGGACACCGGGGAGCTGTTTTTT,CASSWSAGDTGELFF
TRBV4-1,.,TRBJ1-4,TGCGCCAGCAGCCCCCAAAAACAGGGTGGTAATGAAAAACTGTTTTTT,CASSPQKQGGNEKLFF
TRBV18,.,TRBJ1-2,TGTGCCAGCTCACCAGAGAACCACTATGGCTACACCTTC,CASSPENHYGYTF
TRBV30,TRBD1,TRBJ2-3,TGTGCCTGGAGTATGGGACAGGGAACGTTCACAGATACGCAGTATTTT,CAWSMGQGTFTDTQYF
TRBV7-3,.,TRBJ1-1,TGTGCCAGCAGCTTAAGGAGGAACACTGAAGCTTTCTTT,CASSLRRNTEAFF
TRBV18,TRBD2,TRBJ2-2,TGTGCCAGCTCAACGACTAGCGCGAACACCGGGGAGCTGTTTTTT,CASSTTSANTGELFF
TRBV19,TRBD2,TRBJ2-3,TGTGCCAGTAGAGTCGCTAGCGGGACCGCGGATACGCAGTATTTT,CASRVASGTADTQYF
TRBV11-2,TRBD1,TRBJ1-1,TGTGCCAGCAGTCCACAGGGGAGGACTGAAGCTTTCTTT,CASSPQGRTEAFF
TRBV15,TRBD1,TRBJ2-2,TGTGCCACCAGCAGAGTCCGGACAGGGGCCGGGGAGCTGTTTTTT,CATSRVRTGAGELFF
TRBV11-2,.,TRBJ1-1,TGTGCCAGCAGCACCCACTATGGGGCCGGGAACACTGAAGCTTTCTTT,CASSTHYGAGNTEAFF
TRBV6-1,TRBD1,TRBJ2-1,TGTGCCAGCAGTGAAACCGGGACAGGATACAATGAGCAGTTCTTC,CASSETGTGYNEQFF
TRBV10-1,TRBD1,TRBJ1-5,TGCGCCAGCAGTGAAAGGGGGACAGGGCCAGATCAGCCCCAGCATTTT,CASSERGTGPDQPQHF
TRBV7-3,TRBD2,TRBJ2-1,TGTGCCAGCAGCTTAATGCCCAGCGGGGAGGCCTACAATGAGCAGTTCTTC,CASSLMPSGEAYNEQFF
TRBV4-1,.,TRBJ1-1,TGCGCCAGCAGCCAAGTCACTTTACCGGGACATGGAAACACTGAAGCTTTCTTT,CASSQVTLPGHGNTEAFF
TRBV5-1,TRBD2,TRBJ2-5,TGCGCCAGCAGCTTGGGTGGCGGGAGGGCCCCGGAGACCCAGTACTTC,CASSLGGGRAPETQYF
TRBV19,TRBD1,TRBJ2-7,TGTGCCAGTAGTATAGATGGGACAGGGAGAAAGTACTTC,CASSIDGTGRKYF
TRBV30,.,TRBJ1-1,TGTGCCTGGATCCCCAGGGTTAAGAACACCGAAGCTTTCTTT,CAWIPRVKNTEAFF
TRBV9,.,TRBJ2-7,TGTGCCAGCAGCCCCTCTATTGGGGGGGCAAGTTACGAGCAGTACTTC,CASSPSIGGASYEQYF
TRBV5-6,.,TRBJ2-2,TGTGCCAGCAGCTTGAGTAGCGTTATCACCGGGGAGCTGTTTTTT,CASSLSSVITGELFF
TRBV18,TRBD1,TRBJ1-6,TGTGCCAGCTCATCCCGGGACAGGGATTCACCCCTCCACTTT,CASSSRDRDSPLHF
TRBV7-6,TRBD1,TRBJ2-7,TGTGCCAGCAGCCCCAAGGGGGCAGTCTACGAGCAGTACTTC,CASSPKGAVYEQYF
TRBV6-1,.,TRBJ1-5,TGTGCCAGCACCCTGGAACGGGGGGTGGATCAGCCCCAGCATTTT,CASTLERGVDQPQHF
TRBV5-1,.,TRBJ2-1,TGCGCCAGCAGCTTAAGGGGCCACGAGCAGTTCTTC,CASSLRGHEQFF
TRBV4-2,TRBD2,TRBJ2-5,TGTGCCAGCAGCCAAGGGACTAGCGGAAAGGCCCTCGTGTACTTC,CASSQGTSGKALVYF
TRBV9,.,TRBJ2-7,TGTGCCAGCAGCGTAGGGACAGCATCTTCCTACGAGCAGTACTTC,CASSVGTASSYEQYF
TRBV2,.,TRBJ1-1,TGTGCCAGCAAAACGGACACGTCGAACACTGAAGCTTTCTTT,CASKTDTSNTEAFF
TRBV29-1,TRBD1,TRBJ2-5,TGCAGCGTTAGGACAGGGGCGGGGGAGACCCAGTACTTC,CSVRTGAGETQYF
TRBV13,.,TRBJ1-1,TGTGCCAGCAGGACAGCGAACACTGAAGCTTTCTTT,CASRTANTEAFF
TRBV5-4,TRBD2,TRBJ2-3,TGTGCCAGCAGCGTACTAGCGGGGGGCGGGGGCACAGATACGCAGTATTTT,CASSVLAGGGGTDTQYF
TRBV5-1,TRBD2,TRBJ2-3,TGCGCCAGCAGCTTGGTTACTAGCGGTGAAACAGATACGCAGTATTTT,CASSLVTSGETDTQYF
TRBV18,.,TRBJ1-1,TGTGCCAGCTCACCAGAGAGGGGGGGGACTGAAGCTTTCTTT,CASSPERGGTEAFF
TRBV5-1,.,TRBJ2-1,TGCGCCAGCAGCTGGCCGCCTTACAATGAGCAGTTCTTC,CASSWPPYNEQFF
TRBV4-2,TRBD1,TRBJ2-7,TGTGCCAGCAGCGCCCGACAGGGGAGCTACGAGCAGTACTTC,CASSARQGSYEQYF